The clone carrying this T cell receptor beta chain was seen a handful of times. Its antigen is currently unknown. The CDR3 consists of 16 residues. Trimming left V 4 bases short and J 6 bases short, with 20 bases between. Germline V CDR1 and CDR2: LGHNA, YNFKEQ. This specimen belongs to a study of T cells after yellow fever vaccination. Notes on the study in general: Abundant contaminating clonotypes from the bulk population could appear in FACS-sorted repertoires.

Each CDR3 protein gets one entry after TCRdb re-called the 5' RACE reads with MiXCR. The profile covers some 300,000 distinct CDR3 sequences, with approximately 10% appearing a single time and about 3.7% taken by the ten largest. The chain recombines TRBV4-2 with TRBJ2-3, with D perhaps given as TRBD1 or TRBD2 (5 bases each). Material: CD4+ T cells sorted from PBMCs, obtained 5 days after the yellow fever booster vaccination. The sequence came from a man younger than 30 who received the YFV17D yellow fever vaccine. CDR3 in amino acids: CASSRAGTSKADTQYF. DNA for the CDR3: TGTGCCAGCAGCCGCGCCGGGACCTCGAAAGCGGATACGCAGTATTTT.